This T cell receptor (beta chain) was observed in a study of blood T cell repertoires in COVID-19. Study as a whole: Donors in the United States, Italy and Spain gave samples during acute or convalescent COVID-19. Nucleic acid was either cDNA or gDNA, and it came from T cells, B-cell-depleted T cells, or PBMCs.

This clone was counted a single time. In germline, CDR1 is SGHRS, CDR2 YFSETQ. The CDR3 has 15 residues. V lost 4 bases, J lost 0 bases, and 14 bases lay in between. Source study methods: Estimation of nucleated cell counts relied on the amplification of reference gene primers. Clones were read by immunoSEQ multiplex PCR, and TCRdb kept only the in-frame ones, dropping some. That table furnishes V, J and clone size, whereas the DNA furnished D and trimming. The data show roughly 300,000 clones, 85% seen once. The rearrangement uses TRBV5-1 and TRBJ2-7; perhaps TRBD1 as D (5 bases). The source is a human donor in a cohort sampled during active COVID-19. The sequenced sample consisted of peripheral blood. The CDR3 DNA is TGCGCCAGCAGCACCGGACAAGGGTTCTCCTACGAGCAGTACTTC. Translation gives CASSTGQGFSYEQYF.